This T cell receptor beta chain was sequenced for a study of T cells in Graves' hyperthyroidism and ophthalmopathy. Regarding the study as a whole: A model of 13 V-J features distinguished ophthalmopathy from stable hyperthyroidism. The majority of expanded thyroid clonotypes above 0.001 also appeared in blood. Ophthalmopathy, which appeared later, was predicted by the model a median around 6.9 months before onset.

Germline lookup yields CDR1 SGHRS and CDR2 YFSETQ. V lost 7 bases and J 3 bases, leaving 21 bases between the germline ends. CDR3 size: 16 residues. On this clonotype: Its cognate antigen is unknown.

Amplified regions were TCR beta CDR3 sequences from RNA transcripts. The TCR CDR3 first-round RT-PCR relied on the HTBI primer set. MiXCR, applied by TCRdb to the multiplex PCR reads, yields one record per CDR3 protein. The sample carries around 700,000 distinct CDR3 sequences, approximately 18% recorded once. This chain uses TRBV5-1 with TRBJ2-3; a possible D gene is TRBD1 (5 bases). The specimen was blood. The sequence derives from a woman in her forties or fifties with Graves' hyperthyroidism that later progressed to Graves' ophthalmopathy. The CDR3 DNA follows: TGCGCCAGCTGGGGCGGAAGTGGCGGAGCGACAGATACGCAGTATTTT. Translating gives CASWGGSGGATDTQYF.